A single sample is the source of the 30 T cell receptor beta chains below, sequenced in a study of CD8 T cells in ankylosing spondylitis. Study-wide findings and caveats: Ankylosing spondylitis blood appeared to be characterized by a TCR beta motif of roughly eight highly homologous variants.

TCRdb fed the 5' RACE reads into MiXCR, producing one record per CDR3 protein. Of fewer than 500,000 distinct CDR3 sequences listed, about 25% are singletons. Their cognate antigens are unknown. The source material was blood, either unsorted or a sorted T cell fraction (not recorded which). The receptor source for this set is a male donor with ankylosing spondylitis.

A few counts support this clonotype. The genes are TRBV5-1 and TRBJ2-5; 7 positions agree with TRBD1. This CDR3 has 15 residues. The germline CDR1 and CDR2 sequences are SGHRS and YFSETQ. J was trimmed by 4 bases and V by 4 bases; bases with no gene match: 10. The CDR3: CASSETGNIGETQYF. CDR3 bases: TGCGCCAGCAGCGAGACAGGGAACATCGGAGAGACCCAGTACTTC.

The chain links TRBV11-2 to TRBJ2-3; maybe TRBD1 (6 bases). Germline V gene lookup returns CDR1 SGHAT and CDR2 FQNNGV. CDR3 length equals 18 residues. Trimming took 4 bases from V and 1 from J, leaving 21 bases between them. DNA for the CDR3: TGTGCCAGCAGCTCCACTAAAGGATGGGCAGGGGGCACAGATACGCAGTATTTT. Residues: CASSSTKGWAGGTDTQYF.

This clonotype showed up just a few times. This chain connects TRBV5-1 to TRBJ1-1; D not certain. The length of the CDR3 is 14 residues. CDR1 and CDR2 (germline): SGHRS, YFSETQ. Trimming shortened V by 2 bases and J by 4 bases, and 12 bases separated the two germline ends. CDR3 bases: TGCGCCAGCAGCTTTTTGGGTCGTGGCACTGAAGCTTTCTTT. It encodes CASSFLGRGTEAFF.

This clonotype turned up a few times. The rearrangement joins TRBV7-2 to TRBJ2-2; D is uncertain. The germline CDR1 and CDR2 sequences are SGHTA and FQGNSA. The V and J ends lost 0 bases and 7 bases respectively, with 9 bases between them. The CDR3 is made up of 14 amino acids. The CDR3 loop is CASSLAGISGELFF. In nucleotides, the CDR3 is TGTGCCAGCAGCTTAGCAGGGATAAGCGGGGAGCTGTTTTTT.

The CDR3 region has the DNA TGTGCCAGCAGACGACAGGGGGTGAACATTCAGTACTTC. This gives the protein CASRRQGVNIQYF. The gene calls are TRBV2 and TRBJ2-4, with 9 bases that match TRBD1. V lost 6 bases to trimming and J lost 7 bases; unmatched junction nucleotides: 4. Germline assignment: CDR1 SNHLY and CDR2 FYNNEI. CDR3 length: 13 residues.

The chain carries TRBV7-9 and TRBJ1-5, with D maybe TRBD1 (6 bases). This CDR3 comprises 14 residues. Germline CDR1 SEHNR, CDR2 FQNEAQ (reference sequence). V was shortened by 5 bases and J by 5 bases, with 13 bases between the two germline ends. CDR3 nucleotides: TGTGCCAGCAGCAACGAGGGGGGGTATCAGCCCCAGCATTTT. Protein product: CASSNEGGYQPQHF.

The chain joins TRBV15 to TRBJ2-1, with 11 bases that match TRBD2. Trimming cost V 1 base and J 6 bases; bases outside gene matches: 5. Germline V lookup: CDR1 LNHNV, CDR2 YYDKDF (reference sequence). This CDR3 region has 16 residues. The CDR3 DNA is TGTGCCACCAGCAGAGTCCTAGCGGGAGGACTCAATGAGCAGTTCTTC. It is translated as CATSRVLAGGLNEQFF.

This clonotype was seen a handful of times. The chain couples TRBV20-1 to TRBJ2-7, with D possibly matching TRBD2 (6 bases). The germline V and J ends were trimmed by 4 bases and 5 bases, with 15 bases remaining between them. CDR3 size: 13 residues. Per germline, CDR1 DFQATT and CDR2 SNEGSKA (reference sequence). The CDR3 nucleotides read TGCAGTGCTATTTTTCCGGGAGTTAACGAGCAGTACTTC. Translating it yields CSAIFPGVNEQYF.

This clonotype appeared a few times. The rearrangement joins TRBV11-1 to TRBJ2-1, with 8 nucleotides matching TRBD2. J gave up 7 bases and V 0 bases, and 11 bases lay outside the gene matches. In germline, CDR1 is SGHAT, CDR2 FQDESV (reference sequence). The CDR3 has 17 amino acids. This CDR3 reads CASSLAPPSGYVNEQFF. The DNA for the CDR3 is TGTGCCAGCAGCTTAGCTCCCCCTAGCGGGTACGTAAATGAGCAGTTCTTC.

The chain links TRBV16 to TRBJ2-5; D gene uncertain. The CDR3 covers 13 residues. CDR1 is KGHSY and CDR2 is FQNENV in the germline V gene. The germline V and J ends were trimmed by 4 bases and 4 bases, with 10 bases remaining between them. The CDR3 DNA follows: TGTGCCAGCAGCCGCCCCACCCGAGAGACCCAGTACTTC. Translation: CASSRPTRETQYF.

This clonotype was seen a few times. The V gene is TRBV20-1, the J gene TRBJ2-5; D gene ambiguous. The CDR3 extends over 15 amino acids. V lost 5 bases and J 0 bases, leaving 16 bases between the germline ends. Per the germline V gene, CDR1 is DFQATT and CDR2 is SNEGSKA (reference sequence). As DNA, the CDR3 is TGCAGTGCTGTCATTTCTGGTGTGAACCAAGAGACCCAGTACTTC. This encodes CSAVISGVNQETQYF.

This clonotype showed up just a few times. This sequence joins TRBV2 and TRBJ2-7, with D tentatively TRBD1 or TRBD2 (6 bases each). Looked up from germline, CDR1 is SNHLY and CDR2 is FYNNEI. With 4 bases removed from V and 6 bases from J, the gap between germline ends came to 13 bases. CDR3 length: 13 amino acids. Here the CDR3 reads CASSGGATGEQYF. The CDR3 region has the DNA TGTGCCAGCAGTGGGGGGGCCACAGGCGAGCAGTACTTC.

This clonotype was detected only a few times. The gene calls are TRBV20-1 and TRBJ2-1; TRBD2 agrees at 8 bases. The CDR3 loop spans 14 amino acids. The germline V gene has CDR1 DFQATT and CDR2 SNEGSKA (reference sequence). With V trimmed by 5 bases and J by 0 bases, 3 bases remained unmatched. CDR3 nucleotide sequence: TGCAGTGCTGAGAGCGGGAGCTCCTACAATGAGCAGTTCTTC. Residues: CSAESGSSYNEQFF.

The chain carries TRBV27 and TRBJ2-5; TRBD2 matches 7 bases. The germline V gene has CDR1 MNHEY and CDR2 SMNVEV (reference sequence). The CDR3 consists of 14 residues. V lost 6 bases to trimming and J lost 5 bases; unmatched junction nucleotides: 9. This CDR3 reads CASRGWGGSETQYF. The CDR3 region has the DNA TGTGCCAGCAGGGGGTGGGGCGGGAGTGAGACCCAGTACTTC.

In this sample, this clonotype turned up a few times. V usage is TRBV6-2 or TRBV6-3 and J usage is TRBJ2-7; no reliable D call. The CDR3 consists of 12 residues. V gave up 2 bases and J gave up 2 bases, with 4 bases separating them. Germline V gene sequence: CDR1 MNHEY, CDR2 SVGEGT. As DNA, the CDR3 is TGTGCCAGCAGTTACAGTACCTACGAGCAGTACGTC. Protein: CASSYSTYEQYV.

This clonotype came up once. The chain carries TRBV15 and TRBJ1-2; D unresolved. The germline V gene has CDR1 LNHNV and CDR2 YYDKDF (reference sequence). The CDR3 length is 15 residues. V was pared by 0 bases and J by 0 bases, with 8 bases between. CDR3 nucleotides: TGTGCCACCAGCAGAGAAAGCCCGACTAACTATGGCTACACCTTC. Protein: CATSRESPTNYGYTF.

This clonotype turned up a few times. J is TRBJ1-5 and V is TRBV27; 10 bases map to TRBD1. Germline loops: CDR1 MNHEY, CDR2 SMNVEV (reference sequence). V shed 5 bases, J shed 6 bases, and the junction held 10 bases outside the gene matches. This CDR3 has 16 amino acids. The CDR3 protein is CASSPPGDRGGQPQHF. The CDR3 DNA is TGTGCCAGCAGTCCGCCAGGGGACAGGGGAGGTCAGCCCCAGCATTTT.

This clonotype occurred a few times. This rearrangement joins TRBV15 to TRBJ2-1; D is perhaps TRBD1 (6 bases). V lost 5 bases to trimming and J lost 4 bases, with 21 bases between them. The CDR3 is made up of 17 amino acids. Per the germline V gene, CDR1 is LNHNV and CDR2 is YYDKDF (reference sequence). CDR3 in DNA: TGTGCCACCAGCGAAACGGGACGAGGGGGTATGTACAATGAGCAGTTCTTC. As protein: CATSETGRGGMYNEQFF.

This clonotype showed up just a few times. V is TRBV6-1 and J is TRBJ2-3; 9 bases agree with TRBD1. The V gene's germline CDR1 is MNHNS and CDR2 SASEGT. Trimming took 0 bases from V and 0 from J; bases not matched to a gene: 1. This CDR3 comprises 16 residues. The CDR3 DNA reads as TGTGCCAGCAGTGAAGCTGGGACAGGGAGCACAGATACGCAGTATTTT. This translates into CASSEAGTGSTDTQYF.

V and J are TRBV29-1 and TRBJ2-7; TRBD2 is a possible D gene (5 bases). CDR1 is SQVTM and CDR2 is ANQGSEA in the germline V gene. CDR3 size: 16 residues. V lost 7 bases to trimming and J lost 0 bases, with 22 bases between them. In DNA form, the CDR3 reads TGCAGCGCCCGACATACCAGCGGTGAGAGCTCCTACGAGCAGTACTTC. This sequence encodes CSARHTSGESSYEQYF.

In its sample, this clonotype was seen a few times. This sequence joins TRBV5-1 and TRBJ2-3; D possibly corresponds to TRBD2 (6 bases). V dropped 4 bases and J dropped 10 bases, with 16 bases sitting between them. Germline V gene lookup returns CDR1 SGHRS and CDR2 YFSETQ. The CDR3 consists of 13 residues. For the CDR3, the DNA is TGCGCCAGCAGCCTGGAGGTGAGGAGGGCGCAGTATTTT. Translated: CASSLEVRRAQYF.

This clonotype has only a few counts. This sequence joins TRBV24-1 and TRBJ1-1; D gene ambiguous. CDR3 length: 13 residues. The V and J ends lost 4 bases and 10 bases respectively, with 15 bases between them. CDR1 and CDR2 from the germline V gene are KGHDR and SFDVKD. CDR3 DNA: TGTGCCACCAGTGACCAAACCGGGTCGGCAGCTTTCTTT. It yields the protein CATSDQTGSAAFF.

V usage is TRBV20-1 and J usage is TRBJ2-7; 10 nucleotides match TRBD2. CDR3 size: 13 residues. V trimming: 0 bases; J trimming: 10 bases; junction bases outside the gene matches: 6. The germline V gene has CDR1 DFQATT and CDR2 SNEGSKA (reference sequence). CDR3 sequence (DNA): TGCAGTGCTAGAGAGGGGGCTAGCGGGAGACAGTACTTC. This translates into CSAREGASGRQYF.

The chain links TRBV20-1 to TRBJ1-2; D remains unclear. From germline, CDR1 is DFQATT and CDR2 SNEGSKA (reference sequence). V lost 1 base and J 6 bases, leaving 6 bases between the germline ends. The length of the CDR3 is 11 residues. For the CDR3, the DNA is TGCAGTGCTAGAGTAGGGCATGGCTACACCTTC. This codes for CSARVGHGYTF.

The J gene is TRBJ2-7, the V gene TRBV5-1, with D perhaps matching TRBD1 or TRBD2 (5 bases each). The germline CDR1 and CDR2 sequences are SGHRS and YFSETQ. This CDR3 contains 15 residues. Trimming shortened V by 0 bases and J by 2 bases, and 12 bases separated the two germline ends. The CDR3 spells CASSLGPGAAYEQYV. CDR3 bases: TGCGCCAGCAGCTTGGGTCCCGGGGCCGCCTACGAGCAGTACGTC.

This clonotype was seen a few times. The chain employs TRBV6-5 and TRBJ2-2; possibly TRBD1 or TRBD2 for D (5 bases each). CDR1 and CDR2 (germline): MNHEY, SVGAGI. CDR3 length equals 17 residues. V was trimmed by 1 base and J by 7 bases, leaving 19 bases between them. For the CDR3, the DNA is TGTGCCAGCAGTTACTTACGGGACCCTGGGGGAATCGGGGAGCTGTTTTTT. Translating it yields CASSYLRDPGGIGELFF.

This chain uses TRBV5-1 with TRBJ1-1; D gene unclear. The germline gives CDR1 SGHRS, CDR2 YFSETQ. Trimming pared 0 bases from V and 3 bases from J, leaving 9 bases between. The CDR3 covers 14 residues. This chain's CDR3 is CASSLGYGDTEAFF. CDR3 coding DNA: TGCGCCAGCAGCTTGGGGTACGGGGACACTGAAGCTTTCTTT.

The genes are TRBV3-1 and TRBJ2-7; D might be TRBD1 (5 bases). The CDR3 runs to 13 residues. In germline, CDR1 is LGHDT, CDR2 YNNKEL (reference sequence). V was cut by 8 bases and J by 5 bases, with 16 bases left in between. In DNA, the CDR3 is TGTGCCAGCGCGTTCCAGGGTGAGGACGAGCAGTACTTC. Its translation is CASAFQGEDEQYF.

This clonotype occurred a few times. The J gene is TRBJ2-7, the V gene TRBV11-2; weak D call: TRBD2 (5 bases). Germline V lookup: CDR1 SGHAT, CDR2 FQNNGV. The CDR3 spans 12 residues. Between the trimmed V and J ends, which lost 2 bases and 7 bases, there was a span of 9 bases. CDR3 in DNA: TGTGCCAGCAGCTTAACGAGGGTAGAGCAGTACTTC. It translates to CASSLTRVEQYF.

The chain uses TRBV7-9 and TRBJ2-3; possible D gene TRBD2, 5 bases. V shed 5 bases and J shed 3 bases, with 15 bases lying between them. CDR1 SEHNR and CDR2 FQNEAQ come from the germline V gene (reference sequence). The CDR3 is 15 residues long. The CDR3 sequence is CASSRDYRDTDTQYF. The DNA for the CDR3 is TGTGCCAGCAGCCGCGACTACCGGGATACAGATACGCAGTATTTT.